These 15 T cell receptor beta chains came from one sample sequenced in a study of sequential checkpoint blockade in melanoma. Treatment indicated: randomized to nivolumab then ipilimumab (arm A) or the reverse (arm B). Profiled with immunoSEQ multiplex PCR; TCRdb holds only in-frame clones, not every one. The sample includes 10,000 or so clones, 20% to 25% seen only once; the top ten take over 8.5%. The specimen was tumor tissue (inferred from file names), collected from a patient given nivolumab and ipilimumab in sequence. The source of these receptors is a human donor with melanoma.

The rearrangement links TRBV29-1 to TRBJ1-4; tentative D call: TRBD1 (5 bases). This CDR3 contains 13 residues. In germline, CDR1 is SQVTM, CDR2 ANQGSEA. V was clipped by 7 bases and J by 1 base, with 10 bases between them. As DNA, the CDR3 is TGCAGCGCAGACACAGGAACTAATGAAAAACTGTTTTTT. Amino acid sequence: CSADTGTNEKLFF.

This chain uses TRBV19 with TRBJ1-1; D is possibly TRBD1 (5 bases). Germline V gene sequence: CDR1 LNHDA, CDR2 SQIVND (reference sequence). The V end lost 3 bases, the J end lost 6 bases, and 17 bases lay between the germline ends. CDR3 length: 15 amino acids. CDR3 in amino acids: CASSIEAGRLSEAFF. The DNA for the CDR3 is TGTGCCAGTAGTATTGAGGCAGGGCGCCTTTCTGAAGCTTTCTTT.

This chain joins TRBV12-1 and TRBJ2-1; TRBD2 reflects the table's D call only, with no check against the DNA. TRBV12-1 is labeled a pseudogene. The CDR3 length is 16 residues. DNA of the CDR3: TGTGCCAGCAGCCCCCGGGTTGGAAATACCTACAATGAGCAGTTCTTC. Amino acids: CASSPRVGNTYNEQFF.

The gene calls are TRBV11-3 and TRBJ2-2; the D is unclear. Germline-derived CDR1 and CDR2 are SGHNT and YENEEA. This CDR3 spans 14 amino acids. V shed 1 base and J shed 3 bases, with 6 bases lying between them. The CDR3 DNA reads as TGTGCCAGCAGCTTAGGACACTACACCGGGGAGCTGTTTTTT. Protein product: CASSLGHYTGELFF.

This clone was seen a handful of times. The chain links TRBV4-1 to TRBJ2-2, with a tentative D call TRBD2 (6 bases). V shed 1 base and J shed 4 bases, with 25 bases lying between them. The CDR3 length is 20 residues. Per the germline V gene, CDR1 is MGHRA and CDR2 is YSYEKL. The CDR3, as DNA: TGCGCCAGCAGCCAAGGTCCCCTGACTAGAACGACGGACCCCACCGGGGAGCTGTTTTTT. This codes for CASSQGPLTRTTDPTGELFF.

V gene TRBV18 combines with J gene TRBJ2-2; TRBD2 matches at 9 bases. Germline CDR1 is KGHSH and CDR2 is LQKENI. J gave up 1 base and V 1 base, and 1 base lay outside the gene matches. The CDR3 has 16 amino acids. The CDR3 region is CASSPRLAENTGELFF. CDR3 nucleotides: TGTGCCAGCTCACCACGACTAGCGGAGAACACCGGGGAGCTGTTTTTT.

The chain links TRBV6-8 to TRBJ1-1; TRBD1 aligns across 7 bases. Losses at the gene ends were 7 bases for V and 0 bases for J; bases not matched to a gene: 8. This CDR3 region has 15 residues. Germline lookup yields CDR1 MNHGY and CDR2 SAAAGT. The CDR3, as DNA: TGTGCCAGCATCTCAGGGGGGCAGTTGAACACTGAAGCTTTCTTT. This translates into CASISGGQLNTEAFF.

The genes are TRBV6-8 and TRBJ1-6; D might be TRBD1 (6 bases). CDR3 length: 15 residues. The V gene lost 4 bases and the J gene lost 7 bases, with 14 bases spanning the gap. In germline, CDR1 is MNHGY, CDR2 SAAAGT. The CDR3 protein is CASSFEGGGNSPLHF. In nucleotides, the CDR3 is TGTGCCAGCAGTTTCGAGGGGGGGGGAAATTCACCCCTCCACTTT.

This clone is medium-sized within its sample. The V gene is TRBV6-8, the J gene TRBJ2-7, with 7 bases fitting TRBD1. This CDR3 spans 14 amino acids. V gave up 4 bases and J gave up 4 bases; unmatched junction bases: 7. Germline CDR1 and CDR2: MNHGY and SAAAGT. The CDR3 here is CASSLRQGGYEQYF. The CDR3 DNA is TGTGCCAGCAGTTTGAGACAGGGTGGATACGAGCAGTACTTC.

The genes are TRBV29-1 and TRBJ2-5; D might be TRBD1 (6 bases). CDR3 length: 12 amino acids. V was clipped by 5 bases and J by 7 bases, with 14 bases between them. Per germline, CDR1 SQVTM and CDR2 ANQGSEA. The CDR3, as DNA: TGCAGCGTTTTGGGCCAGGGGATGACCCAGTACTTC. Translation gives CSVLGQGMTQYF.

Within the sample, this clone is medium-sized (0.01 to 0.1%). The CDR3 DNA follows: TGTGCCAGCAGCTTAATAATTAGCGACGGATCCGCAACTAATGAAAAACTGTTTTTT. Translating it yields CASSLIISDGSATNEKLFF. The chain is built from TRBV11-3 and TRBJ1-4; D remains unclear. CDR1 is SGHNT, CDR2 YENEEA, per germline. There are 19 residues in the CDR3. V lost 2 bases to trimming and J lost 0 bases, with 19 bases between them.

J is TRBJ1-5 and V is TRBV5-1; tentative D call: TRBD1 (5 bases). Germline assignment: CDR1 SGHRS and CDR2 YFSETQ. This CDR3 region has 15 residues. The germline V and J ends were trimmed by 1 base and 0 bases, with 8 bases remaining between them. The CDR3 sequence: CASSLSGYSNQPQHF. CDR3 bases: TGCGCCAGCAGCTTGTCAGGGTATAGCAATCAGCCCCAGCATTTT.

A few counts support this clone. This chain joins TRBV6-8 and TRBJ1-5; no firm D call. This CDR3 spans 13 amino acids. Germline CDR1 reads MNHGY; CDR2 reads SAAAGT. Trimming took off 2 bases at V and 5 bases at J, with 7 bases between the two ends. The CDR3 sequence: CASSYTTHQPQHF. The CDR3 bases are TGTGCCAGCAGTTACACAACACATCAGCCCCAGCATTTT.

At least ten counts were recorded for this clone. The chain recombines TRBV11-3 with TRBJ1-2; TRBD1 agrees at 7 bases. The CDR3 is 15 amino acids. Germline V gene sequence: CDR1 SGHNT, CDR2 YENEEA. V lost 5 bases, J lost 7 bases, and 13 bases stayed unmatched. The CDR3 sequence is CASSPGIAGGFGYTF. The CDR3 coding sequence is TGTGCCAGCAGCCCAGGGATAGCAGGGGGTTTTGGCTACACCTTC. Variable domain in full (rest from reference TRBV11-3 and TRBJ1-2): EAGVVQSPRYKIIEKKQPVAFWCNPISGHNTLYWYLQNLGQGPELLIRYENEEAVDDSQLPKDRFSAERLKGVDSTLKIQPAELGDSAVYLCASSPGIAGGFGYTFGSGTRLTVV.

This chain uses TRBV18 with TRBJ1-1; 10 nucleotides match TRBD1. Germline CDR1 reads KGHSH; CDR2 reads LQKENI. Trimming at V came to 4 bases and at J to 4 bases, leaving 3 bases not matched to a gene. The CDR3 is made up of 14 amino acids. The CDR3 reads CASSQGQGSTEAFF. The DNA for the CDR3 is TGTGCCAGCTCACAGGGACAGGGGAGCACTGAAGCTTTCTTT.